This T cell receptor (beta chain) was found in a study of cytomegalovirus exposure and HLA in healthy donors. Study outcomes and limitations: Published work reported that the classifier diagnosed cytomegalovirus status with high specificity and sensitivity.

Only in-frame clones appear in the TCRdb table, and some are missing; sequencing was by immunoSEQ multiplex PCR. Here the sample spans 250,000 to 350,000 clones, around nine tenths being singletons. There are 17 residues in the CDR3. Germline CDR1 reads LNHNV; CDR2 reads YYDKDF (reference sequence). The germline V and J ends were trimmed by 0 bases and 5 bases, with 19 bases remaining between them. To note about this clone: The target antigen is unknown.

The clonotype comes from a woman aged 18-29 years in good health and CMV-seronegative. Sequencing was carried out using PBMCs. The V and J genes are TRBV15 and TRBJ1-2; a possible D gene is TRBD1 (5 bases). The CDR3: CATSRDLGGRDYYGYTF. In DNA, the CDR3 is TGTGCCACCAGCAGAGATCTCGGGGGGAGAGACTATTATGGCTACACCTTC.